The 3 T cell receptor beta chains reported below all come from one sample, sequenced in a study of follicular helper T cells after annual influenza vaccination. The time point: 2015-2016 season, pre-vaccination. This table comes from immunoSEQ multiplex PCR, and its TCRdb copy is limited to in-frame clones, with some not included. Found here are over 4,500 clones, approximately 80% of them singletons; the top ten hold approximately 2.2%. Sequencing was performed on CXCR5+ CD38- circulating T follicular helper cells from blood, taken on the day of influenza vaccination. Subset in this sample: circulating Tfh, non-naive CD4+CXCR5+PD-1+ (ICOS+CD38+ or ICOS-CD38-). All receptors derive from an adult who received the influenza vaccine.

Comment on this clone: The same CDR3 can be traced to other DNA sequences in this sample. The chain has TRBV4-2 and TRBJ2-2, with 7 bases fitting TRBD2. Trimming removed 5 bases from V and 2 bases from J; junction bases left unmatched: 8. Germline loops: CDR1 LGHNA, CDR2 YNFKEQ. The CDR3 covers 16 residues. CDR3 coding DNA: TGTGCCAGCAGCTCGGAACCGGGGGGTAACACCGGGGAGCTGTTTTTT. Translating gives CASSSEPGGNTGELFF.

The chain has TRBV4-2 and TRBJ2-7; 11 positions agree with TRBD2. Per germline, CDR1 LGHNA and CDR2 YNFKEQ. The J segment lost 2 bases and the V segment lost 0 bases, leaving 12 bases of the junction unmatched. The CDR3 consists of 19 residues. This chain's CDR3 is CASSQEIQAGLAETYEQYF. The DNA of the CDR3 is TGTGCCAGCAGCCAAGAAATCCAAGCGGGACTAGCGGAGACCTACGAGCAGTACTTC.

J is TRBJ1-5 and V is TRBV15; D remains ambiguous. V lost 0 bases, J lost 7 bases, and 13 bases lay in between. Germline loops: CDR1 LNHNV, CDR2 YYDKDF (reference sequence). The CDR3 spans 15 residues. CDR3 DNA: TGTGCCACCAGCAGAGATCTGGGGAAAGGGCAGCCCCAGCATTTT. This encodes CATSRDLGKGQPQHF. The complete variable domain, with remaining parts taken from reference TRBV15 and TRBJ1-5, reads DAMVIQNPRYQVTQFGKPVTLSCSQTLNHNVMYWYQQKSSQAPKLLFHYYDKDFNNEADTPDNFQSRRPNTSFCFLDIRSPGLGDTAMYLCATSRDLGKGQPQHFGDGTRLSIL.